This TCR beta chain was sequenced for a study of cytomegalovirus exposure and HLA in healthy donors. Study outcomes and limitations: One variant, a missense change in DCLRE1C, was linked in a later analysis to TCR beta V- and J-gene trimming. Researchers reported from a later analysis that most CMV-associated TCR beta chains appeared HLA-restricted. Cytomegalovirus status was reportedly diagnosed by the classifier with high specificity and sensitivity.

Details on this clone: As yet, its antigen is unknown. The junction departs from the called germline gene at one end, perhaps through a read error.

With 60 Vbeta and 13 Jbeta primers, the PCR was carried out. TCRdb's copy holds only in-frame clones and misses some; the assay was immunoSEQ multiplex PCR. Of some 99,000 clones listed, approximately 71% are singletons. Looked up from germline, CDR1 is SNHLY and CDR2 is FYNNEI. The CDR3 sequence is 10 residues long. The sequence was collected from a woman in her 70s in good health and CMV-seropositive. The sequenced sample consisted of PBMCs. This chain joins TRBV2 and TRBJ1-2, with D unclear. This CDR3 reads CASSETVRLF. In DNA, the CDR3 is TGTGCCAGCAGTGAGACTGTTCGACTCTTC.